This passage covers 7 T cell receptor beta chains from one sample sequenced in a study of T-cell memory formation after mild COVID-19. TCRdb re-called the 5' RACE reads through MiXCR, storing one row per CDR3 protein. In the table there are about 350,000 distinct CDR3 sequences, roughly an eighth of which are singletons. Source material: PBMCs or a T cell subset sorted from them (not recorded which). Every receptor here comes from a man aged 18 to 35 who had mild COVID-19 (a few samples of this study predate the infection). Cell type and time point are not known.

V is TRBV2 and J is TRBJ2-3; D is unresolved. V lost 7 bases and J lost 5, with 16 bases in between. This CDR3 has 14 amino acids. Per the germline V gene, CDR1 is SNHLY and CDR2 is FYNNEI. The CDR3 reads CASKVARLGDTQYF. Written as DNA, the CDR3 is TGTGCCAGCAAGGTGGCACGGCTCGGAGATACGCAGTATTTT. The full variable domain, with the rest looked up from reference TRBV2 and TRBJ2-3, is EPEVTQTPSHQVTQMGQEVILRCVPISNHLYFYWYRQILGQKVEFLVSFYNNEISEKSEIFDDQFSVERPDGSNFTLKIRSTKLEDSAMYFCASKVARLGDTQYFGPGTRLTVL.

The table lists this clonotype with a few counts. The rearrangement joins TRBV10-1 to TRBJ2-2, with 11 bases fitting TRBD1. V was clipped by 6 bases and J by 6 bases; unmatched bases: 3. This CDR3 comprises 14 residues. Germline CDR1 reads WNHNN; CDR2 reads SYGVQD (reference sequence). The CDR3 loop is CASSPGQGAGELFF. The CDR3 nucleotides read TGCGCCAGCAGCCCGGGACAGGGGGCCGGGGAGCTGTTTTTT.

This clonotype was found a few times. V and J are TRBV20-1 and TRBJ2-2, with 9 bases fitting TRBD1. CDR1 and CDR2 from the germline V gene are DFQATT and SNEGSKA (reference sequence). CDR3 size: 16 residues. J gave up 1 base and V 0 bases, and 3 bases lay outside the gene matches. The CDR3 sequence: CSARDRTGVNTGELFF. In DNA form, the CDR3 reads TGCAGTGCTAGAGATCGGACAGGGGTGAACACCGGGGAGCTGTTTTTT.

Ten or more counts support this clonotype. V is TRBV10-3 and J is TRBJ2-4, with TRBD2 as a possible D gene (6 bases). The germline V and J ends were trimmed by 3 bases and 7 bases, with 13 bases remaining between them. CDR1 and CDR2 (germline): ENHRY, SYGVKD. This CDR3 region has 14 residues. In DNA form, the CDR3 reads TGTGCCATCAGTGATGGGGCCAGCGGGAACATTCAGTACTTC. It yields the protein CAISDGASGNIQYF.

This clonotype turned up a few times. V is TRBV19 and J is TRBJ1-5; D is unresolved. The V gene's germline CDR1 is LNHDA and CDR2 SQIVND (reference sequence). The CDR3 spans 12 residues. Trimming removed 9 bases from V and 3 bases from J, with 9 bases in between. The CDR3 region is CASHSYNQPQHF. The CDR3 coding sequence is TGTGCCAGCCACAGCTACAATCAGCCCCAGCATTTT.

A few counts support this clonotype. This chain's CDR3 is CASSYFARGNNIQYF. For the CDR3, the DNA is TGTGCCAGCAGTTATTTCGCCCGGGGCAATAACATTCAGTACTTC. The V call is TRBV6-2 or TRBV6-3, the J call TRBJ2-4, with D perhaps being TRBD1 or TRBD2 (5 bases each). In germline, CDR1 is MNHEY, CDR2 SVGEGT. The CDR3 has 15 residues. V lost 3 bases to trimming and J lost 7 bases, with 16 bases between them.

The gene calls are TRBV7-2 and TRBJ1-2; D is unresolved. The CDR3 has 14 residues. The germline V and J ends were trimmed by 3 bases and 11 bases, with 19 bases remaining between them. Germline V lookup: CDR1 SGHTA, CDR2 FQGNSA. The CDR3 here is CASSFSRVGWGYTF. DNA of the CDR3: TGTGCCAGCAGCTTTTCTAGGGTGGGGTGGGGATACACCTTC.